The following is a TCR beta chain sequence with its context. The sample comes from a study of patients and donors after allogeneic stem cell transplantation. In germline, CDR1 is MNHNS, CDR2 SASEGT. The CDR3 consists of 15 residues. Trimming at V came to 7 bases and at J to 6 bases, leaving 12 bases not matched to a gene. TCRdb reprocessed the RT-PCR reads via MiXCR and lists one record per CDR3 protein. The sample has about a million distinct CDR3 sequences, about a sixth seen once. This TCR was sampled from a human donor who was either an allogeneic HSCT recipient or a stem cell or donor lymphocyte infusion donor (not recorded which). It is not recorded whose cells these are; they may come from a transplant donor. Sequencing was performed on blood, either unsorted or a sorted T cell fraction (not recorded which). This chain links TRBV6-1 with TRBJ2-1; 7 nucleotides line up with TRBD2. The CDR3 reads CASNSRTRGFNEQFF. The CDR3 coding sequence is TGTGCCAGCAATAGCCGGACTAGGGGCTTCAATGAGCAGTTCTTC.